A single sample gave rise to the 24 T cell receptor beta chains below, sequenced in a study of regulatory T cells in long-lasting Graves disease. Sequencing libraries for TCR beta were prepared with iRepertoire HTBI primers and Arm-PCR of CDR3 regions. TCRdb re-analysed the multiplex PCR reads in MiXCR, keeping a single row per CDR3 protein. The sample includes hundreds of thousands of distinct CDR3 sequences, 15% to 20% of them seen just once. Documented time point: newly diagnosed GD, antithyroid drugs for less than 3 months. PBMCs provided the RNA from which the TCR library was made. This sample was shared with a second study, whose subject was T cells in Graves' hyperthyroidism and ophthalmopathy.

Here the sequenced sample was peripheral blood mononuclear cells (PBMCs), taken at new diagnosis, from a patient treated with antithyroid drugs. All receptors derive from a woman in her 30s with Graves disease.

This clonotype was counted ten times or more. This chain links TRBV12-3 or TRBV12-4 with TRBJ2-3, with D perhaps being TRBD1 or TRBD2 (5 bases each). This CDR3 has 14 amino acids. V was trimmed by 5 bases and J by 6 bases, leaving 15 bases between them. The DNA for the CDR3 is TGTGCCAGCAGTCCAACAGGACTCCTGGATACGCAGTATTTT. Translation: CASSPTGLLDTQYF.

This clonotype has more than one count but fewer than ten. V usage is TRBV5-6 and J usage is TRBJ1-5, with D uncertain. The CDR3 is 14 amino acids. V was cut by 3 bases and J by 4 bases, with 11 bases left in between. CDR1 SGHDT and CDR2 YYEEEE come from the germline V gene. CDR3 amino acids: CASSSGPGNQPQHF. The CDR3 DNA follows: TGTGCCAGCAGCTCCGGACCCGGGAATCAGCCCCAGCATTTT. Drawing the rest from reference TRBV5-6 and TRBJ1-5, the complete variable domain is DAGVTQSPTHLIKTRGQQVTLRCSPKSGHDTVSWYQQALGQGPQFIFQYYEEEERQRGNFPDRFSGHQFPNYSSELNVNALLLGDSALYLCASSSGPGNQPQHFGDGTRLSIL.

The rearrangement joins TRBV28 to TRBJ2-5, with TRBD2 matching 8 bases. Trimming at V came to 5 bases and at J to 5 bases, leaving 10 bases not matched to a gene. CDR1 and CDR2 (germline): MDHEN, SYDVKM. The CDR3 has 15 residues. The DNA of the CDR3 is TGTGCCAGCAGTCCGGGCGGGGGGCCGCGGGAGACCCAGTACTTC. Translated, it gives CASSPGGGPRETQYF.

This clonotype was recorded at least ten times. The genes are TRBV28 and TRBJ2-3, with D perhaps assigned TRBD1 or TRBD2 (5 bases each). The V gene's germline CDR1 is MDHEN and CDR2 SYDVKM. V lost 5 bases to trimming and J lost 2 bases, with 11 bases between them. The length of the CDR3 is 14 residues. CDR3: CASSTGTNTDTQYF. DNA of the CDR3: TGTGCCAGCAGTACTGGGACCAACACAGATACGCAGTATTTT.

The genes are TRBV28 and TRBJ2-2, with D uncertain. Trimming shortened V by 3 bases and J by 6 bases, and 5 bases separated the two germline ends. Germline V gene lookup returns CDR1 MDHEN and CDR2 SYDVKM. This CDR3 is 12 amino acids long. The CDR3: CASSFAAGELFF. As DNA, the CDR3 is TGTGCCAGCAGTTTTGCGGCCGGGGAGCTGTTTTTT.

In its sample, this clonotype was seen many times. The V gene is TRBV2, the J gene TRBJ2-1; D gene ambiguous. Per the germline V gene, CDR1 is SNHLY and CDR2 is FYNNEI. V lost 8 bases and J lost 3, with 8 bases in between. This CDR3 spans 12 amino acids. The CDR3, as DNA: TGTGCCAGCGCGGAGCTCTACAATGAGCAGTTCTTC. Its translation is CASAELYNEQFF.

Details on this clonotype: One end of the junction does not line up with germline, which may come from a read error. The V gene is TRBV7-7, the J gene TRBJ1-6; 7 bases agree with TRBD1. Germline V lookup: CDR1 SSHAT, CDR2 FNYEAQ (reference sequence). This CDR3 is 15 amino acids long. The CDR3 nucleotides are TGTGCTAGCAGCTTAGCGCCAGGGGGTGGTTCACCCCTCCACTTT. It codes for CASSLAPGGGSPLHF.

This clonotype was observed many times. This rearrangement joins TRBV20-1 to TRBJ2-5, with 10 bases matching TRBD2. The CDR3 runs to 16 residues. V lost 0 bases, J lost 1 base, and 5 bases stayed unmatched. CDR1 DFQATT and CDR2 SNEGSKA come from the germline V gene (reference sequence). CDR3 bases: TGCAGTGCTAGAGAACTAGCGGGACCCATCCAAGAGACCCAGTACTTC. This gives the protein CSARELAGPIQETQYF.

At least ten counts were recorded for this clonotype. The gene calls are TRBV7-9 and TRBJ1-2; D gene unclear. The CDR3 runs to 13 residues. V lost 1 base and J 8 bases, leaving 11 bases between the germline ends. Per the germline V gene, CDR1 is SEHNR and CDR2 is FQNEAQ (reference sequence). The CDR3 region is CASSLDEPGGYTF. DNA of the CDR3: TGTGCCAGCAGCTTAGATGAACCCGGGGGCTACACCTTC. Complete variable domain (other parts from reference TRBV7-9 and TRBJ1-2): DTGVSQNPRHKITKRGQNVTFRCDPISEHNRLYWYRQTLGQGPEFLTYFQNEAQLEKSRLLSDRFSAERPKGSFSTLEIQRTEQGDSAMYLCASSLDEPGGYTFGSGTRLTVV.

This clonotype was recorded many times. The chain is built from TRBV12-3 or TRBV12-4 and TRBJ2-4; unclear D gene. The CDR3 extends over 13 amino acids. V lost 1 base to trimming and J lost 0 bases, with 1 base between them. The CDR3 is CASSLVAKNIQYF. The CDR3 DNA reads TGTGCCAGCAGTTTAGTAGCCAAAAACATTCAGTACTTC.

This clonotype was recorded many times. This rearrangement joins TRBV10-3 to TRBJ2-1; 9 bases align to TRBD2. Trimming took 5 bases from V and 6 from J; bases not matched to a gene: 11. The CDR3 covers 16 residues. Germline V gene lookup returns CDR1 ENHRY and CDR2 SYGVKD. Here the CDR3 reads CAISPGTSSPRNEQFF. The CDR3 DNA follows: TGTGCCATCAGTCCCGGGACTAGCTCCCCCCGCAATGAGCAGTTCTTC.

This clonotype was seen ten or more times. The V and J genes are TRBV20-1 and TRBJ2-7; possible D gene TRBD2, 5 bases. Trimming removed 5 bases at V and 1 base at J, with 9 bases between. Germline CDR1 and CDR2: DFQATT and SNEGSKA (reference sequence). The CDR3 is 12 residues long. CDR3 in DNA: TGCAGTGCTTACAGCGGATCCTACGAGCAGTACTTC. As protein: CSAYSGSYEQYF.

This clonotype was observed a handful of times. The chain uses TRBV18 and TRBJ2-1; TRBD2 is a possible D gene (6 bases). Per the germline V gene, CDR1 is KGHSH and CDR2 is LQKENI. The V end lost 0 bases, the J end lost 7 bases, and 13 bases lay between the germline ends. This CDR3 is 15 amino acids long. CDR3 nucleotide sequence: TGTGCCAGCTCACCACCCGGAGGAGGGCAGAATGAGCAGTTCTTC. Residues: CASSPPGGGQNEQFF.

V gene TRBV27 combines with J gene TRBJ2-1; 8 bases fit TRBD1. J was trimmed by 9 bases and V by 3 bases; bases with no gene match: 10. CDR3 length: 15 residues. Germline V CDR1 and CDR2: MNHEY, SMNVEV (reference sequence). As DNA, the CDR3 is TGTGCCAGCAGTTTGGATACAGGGGGGTTGGGTGAGCAGTTCTTC. Protein sequence: CASSLDTGGLGEQFF.

This clonotype was found many times. The chain is built from TRBV6-1 and TRBJ1-2; tentative D call: TRBD1 (5 bases). Trimming cost V 8 bases and J 4 bases, with 14 bases left between them. The CDR3 contains 13 residues. The germline V gene encodes CDR1 MNHNS and CDR2 SASEGT. Here the CDR3 reads CASRDRSFYGYTF. In nucleotides, the CDR3 is TGTGCCAGCCGGGACCGCAGCTTCTATGGCTACACCTTC.

The chain links TRBV19 to TRBJ1-1; maybe TRBD1 (6 bases). Germline V gene data show CDR1 as LNHDA and CDR2 as SQIVND (reference sequence). With 4 bases removed from V and 5 bases from J, the gap between germline ends came to 14 bases. The CDR3 covers 14 residues. This chain's CDR3 is CASSTQGRSTEAFF. The CDR3 coding sequence is TGTGCCAGTAGTACCCAGGGGAGGAGTACTGAAGCTTTCTTT.

The chain uses TRBV19 and TRBJ1-1; D remains unclear. With 5 bases removed from V and 8 bases from J, the gap between germline ends came to 15 bases. Germline values: CDR1 LNHDA, CDR2 SQIVND (reference sequence). This CDR3 contains 13 residues. The CDR3 DNA sequence: TGTGCCAGTAGTCTCCTTGTGGCCCGCGAAGCTTTCTTT. This translates into CASSLLVAREAFF. Drawing the rest from reference TRBV19 and TRBJ1-1, the complete variable domain is DGGITQSPKYLFRKEGQNVTLSCEQNLNHDAMYWYRQDPGQGLRLIYYSQIVNDFQKGDIAEGYSVSREKKESFPLTVTSAQKNPTAFYLCASSLLVAREAFFGQGTRLTVV.

This clonotype was counted ten times or more. The gene calls are TRBV20-1 and TRBJ1-5, with D unresolved. Per germline, CDR1 DFQATT and CDR2 SNEGSKA (reference sequence). The CDR3 is made up of 12 amino acids. The V end was cut by 3 bases, the J end by 4 bases, with 7 bases between. CDR3 coding DNA: TGCAGTGCTAGTAGGCAGAATCAGCCCCAGCATTTT. Translation: CSASRQNQPQHF.

This clonotype has ten or more counts. This chain uses TRBV29-1 with TRBJ2-3, with TRBD2 matching 9 bases. This CDR3 contains 15 residues. Germline trimming cut 5 bases from V and 0 bases from J; bases unmatched to any gene: 6. CDR1 SQVTM and CDR2 ANQGSEA come from the germline V gene. DNA for the CDR3: TGCAGCGTTAACCCACTAGCGGGTAGCACAGATACGCAGTATTTT. As protein: CSVNPLAGSTDTQYF.

This clonotype was observed at least ten times. The V and J genes are TRBV12-3 or TRBV12-4 and TRBJ2-7, with D unclear. V was shortened by 3 bases and J by 0 bases, with 6 bases between the two germline ends. The CDR3 is made up of 13 amino acids. The CDR3 DNA sequence: TGTGCCAGCAGTTTTACCTACTCCTACGAGCAGTACTTC. Amino acids: CASSFTYSYEQYF.

This clonotype was found a few times. This may arise from a read error, as a much more abundant clone is one base away. This rearrangement joins TRBV12-3 or TRBV12-4 to TRBJ2-1, with 10 bases fitting TRBD2. This CDR3 comprises 14 residues. The CDR3 DNA sequence: TGTGCCAGCAGTCCCGGACTAGCGGTCAATGAGCAGCTCTTC. Amino acids: CASSPGLAVNEQLF.

The V gene is TRBV5-1, the J gene TRBJ1-3; no clear D gene. CDR3 length: 15 amino acids. Trimming pared 2 bases from V and 4 bases from J, leaving 13 bases between. The V gene's germline CDR1 is SGHRS and CDR2 YFSETQ. CDR3 region: CASSLPRSEGNTIYF. CDR3 in DNA: TGCGCCAGCAGCTTACCGCGATCGGAAGGAAACACCATATATTTT.

This clonotype was detected only a few times. The rearrangement links TRBV10-1 to TRBJ1-2; D is perhaps TRBD1 (6 bases). CDR1 is WNHNN and CDR2 is SYGVQD in the germline V gene (reference sequence). The CDR3 has 12 amino acids. Trimming took off 7 bases at V and 9 bases at J, with 15 bases between the two ends. The CDR3 spells CASTLGQPCYTF. The CDR3 bases are TGCGCCAGCACCCTAGGACAGCCTTGCTACACCTTC.

This clonotype was counted at least ten times. The V and J genes are TRBV12-3 or TRBV12-4 and TRBJ1-5; no reliable D call. Trimming removed 6 bases at V and 1 base at J, with 7 bases between. The CDR3 totals 13 residues. The CDR3, as DNA: TGTGCCAGCAGCGGCAGCAGCAATCAGCCCCAGCATTTT. Translation: CASSGSSNQPQHF.